These 5 T cell receptor beta chains came from one sample sequenced in a study of OX40 agonist ivuxolimab in advanced cancers. The protocol was immunoSEQ multiplex PCR, while the TCRdb copy is restricted to in-frame clones and leaves out a portion. This table holds under 85,000 clones, about 88% found once. The sequencing here drew on CD4+ or CD8+ T cells sorted from blood, taken in a trial of the OX40 agonist ivuxolimab. These receptors were obtained from an adult with an advanced solid tumor such as melanoma, head and neck, liver or kidney cancer.

This clone was observed a single time. The chain carries TRBV27 and TRBJ2-7, with a possible D match to TRBD2 (5 bases). The CDR3 totals 17 residues. The germline V gene encodes CDR1 MNHEY and CDR2 SMNVEV (reference sequence). V shed 5 bases and J shed 0 bases, with 20 bases lying between them. Here the CDR3 reads CASSPLPGKEYSYEQYF. The DNA of the CDR3 is TGTGCCAGCAGTCCACTCCCGGGGAAGGAGTACTCCTACGAGCAGTACTTC.

This rearrangement joins TRBV7-2 to TRBJ1-2; 9 bases line up with TRBD1. The CDR3 has 15 residues. The V gene end was trimmed by 5 bases and the J gene end by 6 bases; junction bases not matched to a gene: 10. Germline CDR1 reads SGHTA; CDR2 reads FQGNSA. CDR3 region: CASSTRKGQGDGYTF. CDR3 nucleotides: TGTGCCAGCAGCACCCGTAAGGGACAGGGAGATGGCTACACCTTC.

This chain joins TRBV7-6 and TRBJ1-4, with D possibly TRBD1 on 5 matching bases. The CDR3 covers 14 residues. Trimming pared 5 bases from V and 8 bases from J, leaving 15 bases between. CDR1 and CDR2 from the germline V gene are SGHVS and FNYEAQ. CDR3 sequence (DNA): TGTGCCAGCAGCGAGGGTCTCGAGGGGGAAAAACTGTTTTTT. Translation gives CASSEGLEGEKLFF.

V and J are TRBV21-1 and TRBJ1-6. TRBV21-1 is deemed a pseudogene. The length of the CDR3 is 17 residues. The CDR3 loop is CASSNGGEGRVESPLHF. In DNA form, the CDR3 reads TGTGCCAGCTCCAACGGGGGGGAGGGCAGGGTGGAATCACCCCTCCACTTT.

V usage is TRBV5-4 and J usage is TRBJ2-1; D is unresolved. The CDR3 is 12 amino acids. The V gene's germline CDR1 is SGHNT and CDR2 YYREEE (reference sequence). The germline V and J ends were trimmed by 0 bases and 5 bases, with 3 bases remaining between them. The CDR3 sequence: CASSLVNNEQFF. DNA of the CDR3: TGTGCCAGCAGCTTGGTCAACAATGAGCAGTTCTTC.